This paragraph covers one T cell receptor beta chain sequence. This entry comes from a study of identical twins. This CDR3 is built from 17 residues. With 5 bases removed from V and 9 bases from J, the gap between germline ends came to 27 bases. A single record per CDR3 protein comes from TCRdb applying MiXCR to the 5' RACE reads. The profile shows over 500,000 distinct CDR3 sequences, roughly a fifth of them singletons. This sample also appeared in a second study, on T cells expressing NK-cell markers.

The rearrangement uses TRBV12-3 or TRBV12-4 and TRBJ2-3; D perhaps matches TRBD1 (6 bases). The sample taken for sequencing was CD4+ T cells sorted from blood. This sequence was found in a woman under 30 in good health. This CDR3 reads CASSLAAEGQGTSTQYF. For the CDR3, the DNA is TGTGCCAGCAGTCTCGCCGCCGAGGGACAAGGCACCTCCACGCAGTATTTT.